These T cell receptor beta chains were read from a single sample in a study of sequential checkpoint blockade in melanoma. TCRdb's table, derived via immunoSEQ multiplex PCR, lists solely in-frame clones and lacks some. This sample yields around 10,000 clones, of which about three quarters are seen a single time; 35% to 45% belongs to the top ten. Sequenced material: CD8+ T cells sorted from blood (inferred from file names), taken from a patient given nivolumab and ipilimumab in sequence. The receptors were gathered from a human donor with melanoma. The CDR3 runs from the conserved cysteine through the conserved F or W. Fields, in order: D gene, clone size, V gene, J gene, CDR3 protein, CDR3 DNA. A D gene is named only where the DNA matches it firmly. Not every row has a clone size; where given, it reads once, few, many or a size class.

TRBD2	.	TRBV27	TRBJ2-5	CASSRGGSQETQYF	TGTGCCAGCAGCCGGGGAGGGAGTCAAGAGACCCAGTACTTC
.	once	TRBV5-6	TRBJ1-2	CASSSTGPLTGYTF	TGTGCCAGCAGCTCGACAGGACCCCTTACCGGCTACACCTTC
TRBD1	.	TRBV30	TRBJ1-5	CAWSPGGRQPQHF	TGTGCCTGGAGTCCAGGGGGCCGGCAGCCCCAGCATTTT
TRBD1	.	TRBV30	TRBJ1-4	CAWSPGTGDEKLFF	TGTGCCTGGAGTCCCGGGACAGGGGATGAAAAACTGTTTTTT
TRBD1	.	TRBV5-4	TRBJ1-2	CASSLMAGGVYGYTF	TGTGCCAGCAGCTTGATGGCAGGGGGAGTCTATGGCTACACCTTC
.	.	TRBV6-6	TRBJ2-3	CASSYSASPDTQYF	TGTGCCAGCAGTTACTCAGCGAGCCCAGATACGCAGTATTTT
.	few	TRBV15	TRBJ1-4	CATRRTAATNEKLFF	TGTGCCACCAGAAGAACAGCTGCAACTAATGAAAAACTGTTTTTT
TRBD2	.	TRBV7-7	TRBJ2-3	CASSLAGQRSTDTQYF	TGTGCTAGCAGCTTAGCGGGGCAGAGAAGCACAGATACGCAGTATTTT
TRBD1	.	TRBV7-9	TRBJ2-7	CASSLGGQGPSYEQYF	TGTGCCAGCAGCTTAGGAGGACAGGGGCCCTCCTACGAGCAGTACTTC
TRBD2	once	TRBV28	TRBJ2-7	CASSFRDYQDEQYF	TGTGCCAGCAGTTTCCGGGACTATCAGGACGAGCAGTACTTC
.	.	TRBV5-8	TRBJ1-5	CASSARGSNQPQHF	TGTGCCAGCAGCGCCCGGGGTAGCAATCAGCCCCAGCATTTT
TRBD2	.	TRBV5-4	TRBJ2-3	CASSLGRELDTQYF	TGTGCCAGCAGCTTGGGGCGGGAGTTGGATACGCAGTATTTT